This T cell receptor beta chain was sequenced in a study of blood T cells in healthy people across ages. General observations from the study: Strongly correlated with naive T cell percentage was TCR beta diversity.

Sample-barcoded 5' priming and a J-beta primer mix drove a second PCR of about 7 to 11 cycles. TCRdb passed the 5' RACE reads through MiXCR, listing each CDR3 protein once. The sample contains roughly 800,000 distinct CDR3 sequences, around 25% of which appear only once. Points on this clonotype: The antigen is unknown.

Germline-derived CDR1 and CDR2 are LNHDA and SQIVND (reference sequence). The CDR3 runs to 14 residues. Separately, the same data were catalogued under a study of T cells of mothers and their children.

Sequenced input: blood. The sequence derives from a boy aged 10-17 years in good health. This chain joins TRBV19 and TRBJ2-5, with 10 positions matching TRBD2. The end of the DNA is better explained by TRBJ2-1, so the J call may be wrong. The CDR3 sequence: CAGGSGGAIHEQFF. The CDR3 DNA is TGTGCCGGGGGAAGCGGGGGGGCCATCCATGAGCAGTTCTTC.